The 18 T cell receptor beta chains below all came from one sample that was sequenced in a study of blood T cell repertoires in COVID-19. Produced via immunoSEQ multiplex PCR; TCRdb's table is partial and in-frame only. The repertoire holds 85,000 to 110,000 clones, with more than 75% as singletons. The sample was peripheral blood. The receptors originated from a human donor in a cohort sampled during active COVID-19.

V and J are TRBV4-2 and TRBJ1-1, with TRBD1 matching over 7 bases. Germline CDR1 is LGHNA and CDR2 is YNFKEQ. The CDR3 is 14 residues long. J gave up 10 bases and V 3 bases, and 11 bases lay outside the gene matches. DNA for the CDR3: TGTGCCAGCAGCCAGGAAACAGGGGCGCTAAGAGCTTTCTTT. This codes for CASSQETGALRAFF.

The V call is TRBV5-1, the J call TRBJ1-4, with 7 bases matching TRBD1. Germline V CDR1 and CDR2: SGHRS, YFSETQ. The ends lost 2 bases at V and 7 bases at J; junction bases unmatched: 5. CDR3 length equals 14 residues. CDR3 in amino acids: CASSFQGGSEKLFF. The CDR3 nucleotides are TGCGCCAGCAGCTTCCAGGGGGGTAGTGAAAAACTGTTTTTT.

The chain joins TRBV4-1 to TRBJ1-2, with 8 positions matching TRBD1. J lost 8 bases, V lost 3 bases, and 14 bases had no gene match. Germline V CDR1 and CDR2: MGHRA, YSYEKL. The CDR3 has 16 residues. The CDR3 nucleotides are TGCGCCAGCAGCCACGACGGGACAGGACCAACAAGAGGCTACACCTTC. Its translation: CASSHDGTGPTRGYTF.

The chain is built from TRBV7-9 and TRBJ1-2; D is perhaps TRBD1 (6 bases). Trimming removed 4 bases at V and 8 bases at J, with 14 bases between. Per germline, CDR1 SEHNR and CDR2 FQNEAQ (reference sequence). This CDR3 has 13 residues. CDR3 protein: CASSWGPDGGYTF. The CDR3, as DNA: TGTGCCAGCAGCTGGGGGCCTGATGGAGGCTACACCTTC.

The sample holds one count of this clone. V gene TRBV7-2 combines with J gene TRBJ2-5; D may be TRBD2 (7 bases). The CDR3 runs 13 residues. V lost 5 bases and J 5 bases, leaving 12 bases between the germline ends. Germline V CDR1 and CDR2: SGHTA, FQGNSA. The CDR3 DNA is TGTGCCAGCAGCAGGGGGGGCACGGAGACCCAGTACTTC. This translates into CASSRGGTETQYF.

The genes are TRBV5-6 and TRBJ2-7; D might be TRBD1 (7 bases). The CDR3 loop spans 15 amino acids. Germline lookup yields CDR1 SGHDT and CDR2 YYEEEE. The V end was cut by 0 bases, the J end by 3 bases, with 13 bases between. CDR3 sequence reads: CASSLVPGGFYEQYF. The DNA for the CDR3 is TGTGCCAGCAGCTTGGTACCAGGGGGGTTCTACGAGCAGTACTTC.

This clone was seen just once. The rearrangement joins TRBV4-2 to TRBJ2-7, with 8 bases identical to TRBD2. The CDR3 has 17 residues. The germline V gene has CDR1 LGHNA and CDR2 YNFKEQ. With 1 base clipped from V and 3 bases from J, the junction kept 11 bases outside the gene matches. In DNA, the CDR3 is TGTGCCAGCAGCCAAGTGTCTCCGGGTAGCGGGGACTACGAGCAGTACTTC. It codes for CASSQVSPGSGDYEQYF.

V gene TRBV5-1 combines with J gene TRBJ1-5; 9 positions match TRBD1. The germline V gene encodes CDR1 SGHRS and CDR2 YFSETQ. Unmatched junction bases numbered 5, after V lost 4 bases and J lost 9 bases. The CDR3 contains 13 residues. CDR3 bases: TGCGCCAGCAGCCGGGACAGGGTAGGGCCCCAGCATTTT. Protein sequence: CASSRDRVGPQHF.

The chain couples TRBV5-3 to TRBJ2-1; possibly TRBD2 for D (6 bases). TRBV5-3 counts as an open reading frame of uncertain function. Trimming left V 0 bases short and J 3 bases short, with 10 bases between. The CDR3 spans 15 residues. The CDR3 region is CARSLDGGVYNEQFF. CDR3 DNA: TGTGCCAGAAGCTTGGACGGGGGAGTCTACAATGAGCAGTTCTTC.

The gene calls are TRBV7-9 and TRBJ1-5, with 9 bases that match TRBD1. Trimming took 5 bases from V and 3 from J; bases not matched to a gene: 2. CDR1 SEHNR and CDR2 FQNEAQ come from the germline V gene (reference sequence). The CDR3 contains 14 residues. The CDR3 region has the DNA TGTGCCAGCAGCGGGGACAGGGTCAATCAGCCCCAGCATTTT. This sequence encodes CASSGDRVNQPQHF. Filled out from reference TRBV7-9 and TRBJ1-5, the complete variable domain reads DTGVSQNPRHKITKRGQNVTFRCDPISEHNRLYWYRQTLGQGPEFLTYFQNEAQLEKSRLLSDRFSAERPKGSFSTLEIQRTEQGDSAMYLCASSGDRVNQPQHFGDGTRLSIL.

The chain has TRBV4-1 and TRBJ2-1, with 8 bases fitting TRBD1. V lost 3 bases to trimming and J lost 3 bases; unmatched junction nucleotides: 4. Germline lookup yields CDR1 MGHRA and CDR2 YSYEKL. This CDR3 region has 15 residues. The chain's CDR3 is CASSQSGTGYNEQFF. The CDR3 DNA follows: TGCGCCAGCAGCCAGTCCGGGACAGGCTACAATGAGCAGTTCTTC.

This clone has a handful of counts. The CDR3 loop reads CASSLSRDQPQHF. The CDR3 DNA reads TGTGCCAGCAGCTTAAGCAGGGATCAGCCCCAGCATTTT. The chain has TRBV7-3 and TRBJ1-5; D possibly corresponds to TRBD1 (5 bases). The germline gives CDR1 SGHTA, CDR2 FQGTGA. The V and J ends lost 1 base and 5 bases respectively, with 6 bases between them. This CDR3 region has 13 residues.

The chain uses TRBV5-5 and TRBJ2-5, with 16 positions matching TRBD2. Germline CDR1 and CDR2: SGHKS and YYEKEE (reference sequence). V was clipped by 3 bases and J by 5 bases; unmatched bases: 7. The CDR3 has 17 amino acids. CDR3 residues: CASSSGTSGGAGETQYF. In DNA form, the CDR3 reads TGTGCCAGCAGCTCCGGGACTAGCGGGGGGGCCGGGGAGACCCAGTACTTC.

This clone was observed a handful of times. The J gene is TRBJ2-2, the V gene TRBV12-3 or TRBV12-4; tentatively, D is TRBD1 (5 bases). The V gene lost 6 bases and the J gene lost 7 bases, with 12 bases spanning the gap. The CDR3 contains 13 residues. The CDR3 nucleotides are TGTGCCAGCAGACAGGTCCAGGGCGGGGAGCTGTTTTTT. Amino acids: CASRQVQGGELFF.

The V call is TRBV5-4, the J call TRBJ2-1; 9 bases line up with TRBD2. Germline V CDR1 and CDR2: SGHNT, YYREEE (reference sequence). The V gene end was trimmed by 7 bases and the J gene end by 8 bases; junction bases not matched to a gene: 16. The CDR3 contains 16 residues. CDR3 sequence reads: CASHSVGSGGKDEQFF. The CDR3 DNA reads TGTGCCAGCCATTCGGTGGGTAGCGGGGGTAAGGATGAGCAGTTCTTC.

This chain joins TRBV29-1 and TRBJ1-2; a possible D gene is TRBD1 (5 bases). V was shortened by 4 bases and J by 2 bases, with 11 bases between the two germline ends. Germline V gene lookup returns CDR1 SQVTM and CDR2 ANQGSEA. This CDR3 comprises 13 residues. CDR3 residues: CSVGQPENYGYTF. CDR3 coding DNA: TGCAGCGTTGGACAGCCAGAAAACTATGGCTACACCTTC.

The chain joins TRBV20-1 to TRBJ2-5; D is uncertain. The CDR3 loop spans 11 amino acids. V lost 2 bases and J 2 bases, leaving 3 bases between the germline ends. The germline gives CDR1 DFQATT, CDR2 SNEGSKA (reference sequence). The CDR3 is CSARLQETQYF. In DNA form, the CDR3 reads TGCAGTGCTAGACTTCAAGAGACCCAGTACTTC.

The chain couples TRBV27 to TRBJ2-5; 10 positions agree with TRBD2. The CDR3 runs to 17 residues. The V gene's germline CDR1 is MNHEY and CDR2 SMNVEV (reference sequence). J was trimmed by 2 bases and V by 0 bases; bases with no gene match: 6. For the CDR3, the DNA is TGTGCCAGCAGTTTATCGTCGGGACTAGCGATGCAAGAGACCCAGTACTTC. This translates into CASSLSSGLAMQETQYF.